The T cell receptor (beta chain) described here comes from a study of blood T cell repertoires in COVID-19. Original analysis: How many nucleated cells were present was estimated from reference gene primer amplification. The table came from immunoSEQ multiplex PCR; TCRdb's copy has only in-frame clones and leaves some out. V, J and clone size are those of that table, while D and trimming were read from the DNA. This table has roughly 240,000 clones, 83% appearing once. The CDR3 runs 15 residues. The V gene lost 1 base and the J gene lost 9 bases, with 13 bases spanning the gap. Germline assignment: CDR1 SGHTA and CDR2 FQGNSA.

What was sequenced was PBMCs or T cells enriched from blood (not recorded which). The J gene is TRBJ1-6, the V gene TRBV7-2; tentative D call: TRBD1 (5 bases). This sequence was found in a woman aged 40 to 49 who had been exposed to COVID-19. The CDR3 region is CASSLVLGEVSPLHF. In DNA, the CDR3 is TGTGCCAGCAGCTTAGTTCTAGGGGAGGTTTCACCCCTCCACTTT.